The entry below describes one T cell receptor beta chain. This record belongs to a study of blood T cell repertoires in COVID-19. Turning to the study itself: Samples representing acute and convalescent COVID-19 were sourced from the United States, Italy and Spain. In each case, the material was cDNA or gDNA derived from T cells, B-cell-depleted T cells, or PBMCs.

Germline-derived CDR1 and CDR2 are LNHDA and SQIVND (reference sequence). This CDR3 is 16 amino acids long. V gave up 5 bases and J gave up 2 bases; unmatched junction bases: 8. Original data processing: Amplification from reference gene primers served as the basis for estimated nucleated cell counts. The assay was immunoSEQ multiplex PCR, and TCRdb's table has in-frame clones only and misses some. D and trimming were read from the DNA, whereas the V and J calls and clone size are those reported in that table. Of over 100,000 clones in the sample, around four fifths were seen once. V usage is TRBV19 and J usage is TRBJ2-1; TRBD2 matches at 8 bases. The source is a woman aged 55-70 years with acute or convalescent COVID-19. Input material: peripheral blood. The CDR3 sequence is CASSPVAGRTYNEQFF. CDR3 in DNA: TGTGCCAGTAGTCCTGTAGCGGGGAGAACCTACAATGAGCAGTTCTTC.